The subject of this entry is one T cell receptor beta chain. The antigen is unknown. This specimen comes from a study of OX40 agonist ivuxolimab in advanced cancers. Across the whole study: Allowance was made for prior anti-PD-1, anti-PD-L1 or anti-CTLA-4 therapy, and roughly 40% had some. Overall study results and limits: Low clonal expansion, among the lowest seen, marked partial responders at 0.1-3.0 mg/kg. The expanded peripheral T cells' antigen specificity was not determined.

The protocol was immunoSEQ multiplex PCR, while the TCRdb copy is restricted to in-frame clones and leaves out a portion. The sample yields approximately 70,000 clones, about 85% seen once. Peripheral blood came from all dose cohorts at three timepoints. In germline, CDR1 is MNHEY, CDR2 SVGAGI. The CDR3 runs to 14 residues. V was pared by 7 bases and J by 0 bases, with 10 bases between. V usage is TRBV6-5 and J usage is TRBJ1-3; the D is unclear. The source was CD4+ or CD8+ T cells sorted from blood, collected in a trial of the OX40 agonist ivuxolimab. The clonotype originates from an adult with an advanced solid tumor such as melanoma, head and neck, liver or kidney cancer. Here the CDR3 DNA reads TGTGCCAGCACGGGGTTCAGCTCTGGAAACACCATATATTTT. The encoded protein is CASTGFSSGNTIYF.